A single sample is the source of the 26 T cell receptor beta chains below, sequenced in a study of brain metastases from non-small cell lung cancer. The repertoire was sequenced with immunoSEQ multiplex PCR; TCRdb's copy has only in-frame clones and lacks some. The profile shows roughly 4,600 clones, 70% to 90% of them singletons. The sequenced sample consisted of tissue from a brain metastasis. Receptors were obtained from a donor aged 40 or older with non-small cell lung cancer.

Here the CDR3 reads CASSPTKGVHNEQFF. CDR3 DNA sequence: TGTGCCAGCAGTCCCACGAAAGGGGTGCACAATGAGCAGTTCTTC. The chain has TRBV6-5 and TRBJ2-1; D is possibly TRBD1 (5 bases). Germline CDR1 is MNHEY and CDR2 is SVGAGI. The V and J ends lost 5 bases and 5 bases respectively, with 16 bases between them. This CDR3 spans 15 amino acids.

This chain joins TRBV5-8 and TRBJ1-1; 7 bases map to TRBD1. The CDR3 has 16 residues. CDR1 and CDR2 from the germline V gene are SGHTS and YDEGEE. V dropped 4 bases and J dropped 0; count of bases not matched to a gene: 9. The CDR3 coding sequence is TGTGCCAGCAGCCCCGGGACAGACTTTCTGAACACTGAAGCTTTCTTT. It translates to CASSPGTDFLNTEAFF.

The chain joins TRBV30 to TRBJ1-6; D uncertain. Germline V gives CDR1 GTSNPN, CDR2 SVGIG (reference sequence). Deletions cut 4 bases from V and 8 bases from J, with 9 bases between. This CDR3 region has 12 residues. The CDR3 protein is CAWKKDHSPLHF. The CDR3 bases are TGTGCCTGGAAGAAGGATCATTCACCCCTCCACTTT.

The rearrangement uses TRBV5-1 and TRBJ2-3, with 7 nucleotides matching TRBD2. The length of the CDR3 is 15 residues. Germline V gives CDR1 SGHRS, CDR2 YFSETQ. V lost 4 bases, J lost 3 bases, and 8 bases stayed unmatched. The CDR3, as DNA: TGCGCCAGCAGCCCGGGGGAGGGGCATACAGATACGCAGTATTTT. It is translated as CASSPGEGHTDTQYF.

V usage is TRBV28 and J usage is TRBJ2-2, with 10 bases fitting TRBD2. Germline V gene lookup returns CDR1 MDHEN and CDR2 SYDVKM. The CDR3 is made up of 20 amino acids. Trimming removed 6 bases from V and 0 bases from J; junction bases left unmatched: 16. CDR3 coding DNA: TGTGCCAGCAGCACTATTGATGAACTAGCGGGACTCGCGAACACCGGGGAGCTGTTTTTT. Its protein product is CASSTIDELAGLANTGELFF. The whole variable domain, filled in from reference TRBV28 and TRBJ2-2, reads DVKVTQSSRYLVKRTGEKVFLECVQDMDHENMFWYRQDPGLGLRLIYFSYDVKMKEKGDIPEGYSVSREKKERFSLILESASTNQTSMYLCASSTIDELAGLANTGELFFGEGSRLTVL.

The chain joins TRBV18 to TRBJ1-4, with D perhaps matching TRBD1 (6 bases). The germline V gene has CDR1 KGHSH and CDR2 LQKENI. The CDR3 loop spans 15 amino acids. V shed 0 bases and J shed 5 bases, with 10 bases lying between them. In DNA, the CDR3 is TGTGCCAGCTCACCACCTAGTACAGGGAATGAAAAACTGTTTTTT. Its translation is CASSPPSTGNEKLFF.

As concerns this clone: Within the sample, other DNA sequences also encode this same CDR3. The rearrangement uses TRBV6-5 and TRBJ2-1; the match to TRBD2 covers 9 bases. CDR1 is MNHEY, CDR2 SVGAGI, per germline. V gave up 5 bases and J gave up 12 bases; unmatched junction bases: 5. CDR3 length equals 12 residues. CDR3 sequence reads: CASSTGTSRQFF. CDR3 in DNA: TGTGCCAGCAGTACCGGGACTAGCCGGCAGTTCTTC.

This clone was counted a few times. This rearrangement joins TRBV5-1 to TRBJ2-5; a possible D gene is TRBD1 (5 bases). This CDR3 region has 13 residues. The V gene lost 0 bases and the J gene lost 5 bases, with 8 bases spanning the gap. Germline V gene sequence: CDR1 SGHRS, CDR2 YFSETQ. CDR3 sequence: CASSLAGMETQYF. CDR3 DNA: TGCGCCAGCAGCTTGGCAGGGATGGAGACCCAGTACTTC.

This sequence joins TRBV9 and TRBJ2-7, with D hard to call. The J call may be mistaken, given a closer DNA end match to TRBJ2-1. Germline-derived CDR1 and CDR2 are SGDLS and YYNGEE. The CDR3 spans 11 residues. This CDR3 reads CASSVGYEQFF. The CDR3 DNA reads TGTGCCAGCAGCGTTGGTTACGAGCAGTTCTTC.

The chain carries TRBV29-1 and TRBJ1-4; D is unclear. CDR3 length: 13 amino acids. The V gene's germline CDR1 is SQVTM and CDR2 ANQGSEA. V was clipped by 4 bases and J by 8 bases, with 14 bases between them. In DNA, the CDR3 is TGCAGCGTTGTAGGACCGGGTTTGGAAAAACTGTTTTTT. Translation gives CSVVGPGLEKLFF.

The rearrangement joins TRBV28 to TRBJ2-3; TRBD2 matches at 11 bases. Germline V gives CDR1 MDHEN, CDR2 SYDVKM. Trimming cost V 5 bases and J 4 bases; bases outside gene matches: 11. The CDR3 consists of 17 residues. The CDR3 DNA sequence: TGTGCCAGCAGTCAACCACCGACTAGCGGGATTGCAGATACGCAGTATTTT. It codes for CASSQPPTSGIADTQYF.

The gene calls are TRBV9 and TRBJ2-1; D gene unclear. The CDR3 is made up of 13 amino acids. Trimming pared 7 bases from V and 6 bases from J, leaving 14 bases between. Germline V CDR1 and CDR2: SGDLS, YYNGEE. This chain's CDR3 is CASGSGNLNEQFF. The DNA of the CDR3 is TGTGCCAGCGGTTCAGGAAACCTCAATGAGCAGTTCTTC.

This clone has a single count. This sequence joins TRBV13 and TRBJ2-7, with D possibly TRBD2 on 6 matching bases. CDR3 size: 13 residues. CDR1 is PRHDT, CDR2 FYEKMQ, per germline (reference sequence). The V end was cut by 4 bases, the J end by 5 bases, with 12 bases between. As DNA, the CDR3 is TGTGCCAGCAGCTCGGAGGGGAGCCACGAGCAGTACTTC. Translation gives CASSSEGSHEQYF. Drawing the rest from reference TRBV13 and TRBJ2-7, the complete variable domain is AAGVIQSPRHLIKEKRETATLKCYPIPRHDTVYWYQQGPGQDPQFLISFYEKMQSDKGSIPDRFSAQQFSDYHSELNMSSLELGDSALYFCASSSEGSHEQYFGPGTRLTVT.

The chain joins TRBV3-1 (or the pseudogene TRBV3-2) to TRBJ1-2, with D unclear. Germline V CDR1 and CDR2: LGHDT, YNNKEL (reference sequence). Trimming cost V 0 bases and J 2 bases, with 13 bases left between them. The CDR3 has 16 residues. The chain's CDR3 is CASSQEGPAGNYGYTF. CDR3 DNA sequence: TGTGCCAGCAGCCAAGAAGGGCCAGCCGGAAACTATGGCTACACCTTC.

This clone has only one observation. The genes are TRBV29-1 and TRBJ2-2; the match to TRBD2 covers 7 bases. Trimming at V came to 3 bases and at J to 7 bases, leaving 5 bases not matched to a gene. The CDR3 consists of 13 residues. The V gene's germline CDR1 is SQVTM and CDR2 ANQGSEA. Here the CDR3 reads CSVEAGRDGELFF. The CDR3 coding sequence is TGCAGCGTTGAGGCAGGGAGGGACGGGGAGCTGTTTTTT.

This sequence joins TRBV5-5 and TRBJ1-5; weak D call: TRBD1 (5 bases). The V end was cut by 4 bases, the J end by 4 bases, with 15 bases between. The V gene's germline CDR1 is SGHKS and CDR2 YYEKEE (reference sequence). The CDR3 is 15 residues long. CDR3 region: CASSLGGNGNQPQHF. The CDR3 DNA follows: TGTGCCAGCAGCCTCGGGGGGAACGGTAATCAGCCCCAGCATTTT.

This clone was found once. V and J are TRBV5-6 and TRBJ2-1, with D possibly TRBD1 on 5 matching bases. This CDR3 region has 15 residues. The V gene lost 3 bases and the J gene lost 3 bases, with 13 bases spanning the gap. From germline, CDR1 is SGHDT and CDR2 YYEEEE. The CDR3, as DNA: TGTGCCAGCAGCTGGGGCGAGGACGGCTACAATGAGCAGTTCTTC. Encoded protein: CASSWGEDGYNEQFF.

V and J are TRBV24-1 and TRBJ1-4; D is undetermined. The CDR3 contains 13 residues. Germline CDR1 and CDR2: KGHDR and SFDVKD. The V and J ends lost 6 bases and 4 bases respectively, with 8 bases between them. Here the CDR3 reads CATSSGFNEKLFF. For the CDR3, the DNA is TGTGCCACCAGTTCAGGTTTTAATGAAAAACTGTTTTTT.

This clone is large by share. The chain couples TRBV27 to TRBJ2-1, with 13 positions matching TRBD2. Germline trimming cut 7 bases from V and 5 bases from J; bases unmatched to any gene: 5. Germline V lookup: CDR1 MNHEY, CDR2 SMNVEV (reference sequence). The CDR3 has 15 residues. DNA for the CDR3: TGTGCCAGCAAGTGGGGACTAGCGGGGAACAATGAGCAGTTCTTC. Protein product: CASKWGLAGNNEQFF.

CDR3 bases: TGTGCCACCGCCGGGGCCTACAATGAGCAGTTCTTC. Its translation: CATAGAYNEQFF. This chain links TRBV19 with TRBJ2-1, with D possibly matching TRBD2 (5 bases). The CDR3 has 12 residues. Germline V gene data show CDR1 as LNHDA and CDR2 as SQIVND (reference sequence). V was shortened by 10 bases and J by 2 bases, with 9 bases between the two germline ends.

The table lists this clone with a count of one. For the CDR3, the DNA is TGTGCCAGCTCACCAACAGGTCAAGAGACCCAGTACTTC. Translating it yields CASSPTGQETQYF. The rearrangement uses TRBV18 and TRBJ2-5; D is perhaps TRBD1 (5 bases). V was clipped by 2 bases and J by 2 bases, with 6 bases between them. Germline CDR1 KGHSH, CDR2 LQKENI. The CDR3 extends over 13 amino acids. The variable domain in full, completed from reference TRBV18 and TRBJ2-5, reads NAGVMQNPRHLVRRRGQEARLRCSPMKGHSHVYWYRQLPEEGLKFMVYLQKENIIDESGMPKERFSAEFPKEGPSILRIQQVVRGDSAAYFCASSPTGQETQYFGPGTRLLVL.

This chain links TRBV6-5 with TRBJ1-5; D ambiguous. Germline V gene data show CDR1 as MNHEY and CDR2 as SVGAGI. The CDR3 is 12 amino acids. The V and J ends lost 0 bases and 7 bases respectively, with 4 bases between them. Here the CDR3 DNA reads TGTGCCAGCAGTTACTCACAGCAGCCCCAGCATTTT. It encodes CASSYSQQPQHF.

The chain links TRBV28 to TRBJ1-2, with D possibly being TRBD1 (5 bases). V gave up 2 bases and J gave up 3 bases, with 7 bases separating them. Germline CDR1 MDHEN, CDR2 SYDVKM. The CDR3 loop spans 13 amino acids. CDR3 sequence: CASSLGGDYGYTF. The DNA for the CDR3 is TGTGCCAGCAGTTTAGGAGGGGACTATGGCTACACCTTC.

V gene TRBV7-2 combines with J gene TRBJ2-7, with TRBD2 matching 8 bases. The ends lost 5 bases at V and 4 bases at J; junction bases unmatched: 10. In germline, CDR1 is SGHTA, CDR2 FQGNSA. This CDR3 has 15 amino acids. In nucleotides, the CDR3 is TGTGCCAGCAGCGGTCAGCGGGGGAGTTCTTACGAGCAGTACTTC. Translating gives CASSGQRGSSYEQYF.

CDR3 bases: TGTGCCAGCAGCTTAGAAGAGGGCCGCGAGCAGTACTTC. Its protein is CASSLEEGREQYF. V gene TRBV13 combines with J gene TRBJ2-7, with D possibly being TRBD2 (5 bases). V lost 1 base to trimming and J lost 6 bases, with 10 bases between them. The CDR3 consists of 13 residues. Germline V gene lookup returns CDR1 PRHDT and CDR2 FYEKMQ (reference sequence).

In its sample, this clone was seen once. The chain couples TRBV2 to TRBJ2-2, with D maybe TRBD2 (6 bases). The CDR3 covers 14 residues. CDR1 is SNHLY, CDR2 FYNNEI, per germline. The V end lost 8 bases, the J end lost 6 bases, and 16 bases lay between the germline ends. CDR3 residues: CASHQTRSAGELFF. In nucleotides, the CDR3 is TGTGCCAGCCACCAGACTAGATCCGCCGGGGAGCTGTTTTTT.